One T cell receptor (beta chain) is described in this entry. The record originates from a study of glioma-infiltrating T cells after dendritic cell vaccination. This table comes from immunoSEQ multiplex PCR, and its TCRdb copy is limited to in-frame clones, with some not included. Among 85,000 to 110,000 clones listed, roughly 80% were seen once. The CDR3 totals 14 residues. V trimming: 3 bases; J trimming: 7 bases; junction bases outside the gene matches: 7. Germline V gene sequence: CDR1 SNHLY, CDR2 FYNNEI. The source of this sequence is a human donor with glioblastoma. The source material was blood, sampled before dendritic cell vaccination. This sequence joins TRBV2 and TRBJ2-7, with 9 bases that match TRBD1. CDR3 region: CASSEGQGTGEQYF. In DNA, the CDR3 is TGTGCCAGCAGTGAGGGACAGGGTACGGGGGAGCAGTACTTC. Drawing the rest from reference TRBV2 and TRBJ2-7, the complete variable domain is EPEVTQTPSHQVTQMGQEVILRCVPISNHLYFYWYRQILGQKVEFLVSFYNNEISEKSEIFDDQFSVERPDGSNFTLKIRSTKLEDSAMYFCASSEGQGTGEQYFGPGTRLTVT.